Detailed here is one T cell receptor beta chain. The sample is drawn from a study of blood T cell repertoires in COVID-19. Study background: Nucleic acid was either cDNA or gDNA, and it came from T cells, B-cell-depleted T cells, or PBMCs.

The participants were between 18 and 89 years old and came from some 25 US areas. How the authors handled the data: Researchers report that nucleated cell counts were estimated from reference gene primer amplification. The repertoire was sequenced with immunoSEQ multiplex PCR; TCRdb's copy has only in-frame clones and lacks some. The DNA gave D and trimming, while V, J and clone size come from that table. The sample comprises fewer than 350,000 clones, around 87% of which are singletons, and 1.5% to 2% rests with the top ten. V was cut by 1 base and J by 1 base, with 13 bases left in between. This CDR3 has 16 amino acids. Germline CDR1 is SGHTA and CDR2 is FQGNSA.

Sequenced input: PBMCs or T cells enriched from blood (not recorded which). The V gene is TRBV7-2, the J gene TRBJ1-1; no clear D gene. This TCR came from a woman younger than 30 with acute COVID-19. The CDR3 DNA is TGTGCCAGCAGCTTAGGTTTGGGCAGGTCGAACACTGAAGCTTTCTTT. It specifies CASSLGLGRSNTEAFF.